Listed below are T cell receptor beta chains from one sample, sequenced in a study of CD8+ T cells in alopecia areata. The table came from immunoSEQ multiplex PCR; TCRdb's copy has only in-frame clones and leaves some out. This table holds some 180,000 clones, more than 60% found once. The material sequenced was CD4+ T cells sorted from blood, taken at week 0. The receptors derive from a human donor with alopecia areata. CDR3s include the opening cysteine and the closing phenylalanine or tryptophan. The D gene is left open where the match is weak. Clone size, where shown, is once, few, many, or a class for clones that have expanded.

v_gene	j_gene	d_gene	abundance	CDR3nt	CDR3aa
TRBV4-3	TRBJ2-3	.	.	TGCGCCAGCCGTCCCTGGGTTGGCTCGGTAGATACGCAGTATTTT	CASRPWVGSVDTQYF
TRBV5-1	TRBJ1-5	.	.	TGCGCCAGCAGCTTGGGGGAACATAGCAATCAGCCCCAGCATTTT	CASSLGEHSNQPQHF
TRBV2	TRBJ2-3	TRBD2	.	TGTGCCAGCAGTGGGACTAGCGGGGGACCAAGCACAGATACGCAGTATTTT	CASSGTSGGPSTDTQYF
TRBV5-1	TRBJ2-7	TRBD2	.	TGCGCCAGCAGCCACGGAGGGGGACTAGCGAAAGGCGAGCAGTACTTC	CASSHGGGLAKGEQYF
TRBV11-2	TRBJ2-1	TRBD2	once	TGTGCCAGCAGCTTAGGGATACTAGCGGAACTAGAGCAGTTCTTC	CASSLGILAELEQFF
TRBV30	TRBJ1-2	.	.	TGTGCCTGGAGTGTTGCAGGTTTGAATTTTGGCTACACCTTC	CAWSVAGLNFGYTF
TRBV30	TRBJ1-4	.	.	TGTGCCTGGAGCCCGAGGGGGAGTTTTAATGAAAAACTGTTTTTT	CAWSPRGSFNEKLFF
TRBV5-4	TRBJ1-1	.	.	TGTGCCAGCAGCTTGGCCGCGGGGGGTTTGAACACTGAAGCTTTCTTT	CASSLAAGGLNTEAFF
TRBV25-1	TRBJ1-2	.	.	TGTGCCAGCAGTGTAATCTTGGGTAATGGCTACACCTTC	CASSVILGNGYTF
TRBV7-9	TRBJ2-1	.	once	TGTGCCAGCAGCCCGCTTCAGGAGAGCTCCTACAATGAGCAGTTCTTC	CASSPLQESSYNEQFF
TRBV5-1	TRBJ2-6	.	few	TGCGCCAGCAGCTTGGGCAGTCTGGCTGGGGCCAACGTCCTGACTTTC	CASSLGSLAGANVLTF
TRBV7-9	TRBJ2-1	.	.	TGTGCCAGCAGACCGACAGGGGAGGGCGGTGAGCAGTTCTTC	CASRPTGEGGEQFF
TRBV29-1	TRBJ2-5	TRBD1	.	TGCAGCGTTGTGGGGGGACAGGGGACCCAAGAGACCCAGTACTTC	CSVVGGQGTQETQYF
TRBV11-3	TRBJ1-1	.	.	TGTACCAGCAGCTTAGTAAGCGTAAACACTGAAGCTTTCTTT	CTSSLVSVNTEAFF
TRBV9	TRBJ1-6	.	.	TGTGCCAGCAGTGGGCTTACTAATTCACCCCTCCACTTT	CASSGLTNSPLHF
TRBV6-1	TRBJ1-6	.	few	TGTGCCAGCAGTGGGCGACCACCCATCGATAATTCACCCCTCCACTTT	CASSGRPPIDNSPLHF
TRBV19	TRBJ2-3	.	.	TGTGCCAGTAACAGGGGCACAGATACGCAGTATTTT	CASNRGTDTQYF
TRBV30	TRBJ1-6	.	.	TGTGCCTGGAGTGATCTGGGCGCAAATTCACCCCTCCACTTT	CAWSDLGANSPLHF
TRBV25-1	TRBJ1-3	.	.	TGTGCCAGCATGGAAGTACCTGGAAACACCATATATTTT	CASMEVPGNTIYF
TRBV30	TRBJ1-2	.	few	TGTGCCTGGGGGACGGGGAACTATGGCTACACCTTC	CAWGTGNYGYTF
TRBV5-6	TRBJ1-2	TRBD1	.	TGTGCCAGCAGCCGGACAGGGGACGGCTATGGCTACACCTTC	CASSRTGDGYGYTF
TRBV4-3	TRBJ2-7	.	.	TGCGCCAGCAGCCAGGAACCCTACTACGAGCAGTACTTC	CASSQEPYYEQYF
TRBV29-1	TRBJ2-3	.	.	TGCAGCGTTCGTCTGGGGCTAGGAGCAGATACGCAGTATTTT	CSVRLGLGADTQYF
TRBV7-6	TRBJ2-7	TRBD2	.	TGTGCCAGCAGCAACGGACTAGTTAGCGAGCAGTACTTC	CASSNGLVSEQYF
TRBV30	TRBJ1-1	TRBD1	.	TGTGCCTGGAGTGTAGGGACAGCGACCAGTGAAGCTTTCTTT	CAWSVGTATSEAFF
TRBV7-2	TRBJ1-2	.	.	TGTGCCAGCAGCTTAGGTGGTGAATTCTATGGCTACACCTTC	CASSLGGEFYGYTF
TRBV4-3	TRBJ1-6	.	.	TGCGCCAGCAGCCAAGACTCAATATTATGGGTTGGGGATTCACCCCTCCACTTT	CASSQDSILWVGDSPLHF
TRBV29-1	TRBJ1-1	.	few	TGCAGCGTTGACCACACTGAAGCTTTCTTT	CSVDHTEAFF
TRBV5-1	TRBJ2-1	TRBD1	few	TGCGCCAGCAGCTTACAGACAGGGGGCACTAGTAATGAGCAGTTCTTC	CASSLQTGGTSNEQFF
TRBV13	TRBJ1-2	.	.	TGTGCCAGCAGTCCGACTTCCGGGACAACAGCGGATGGCTACACCTTC	CASSPTSGTTADGYTF
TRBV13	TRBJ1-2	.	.	TGTGCCAGCAGCCTACAGGGCACGAGGAACTATGGCTACACCTTC	CASSLQGTRNYGYTF
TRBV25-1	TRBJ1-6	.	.	TGTGCCAGCAGTGAGGTAAACGAATCACCCCTCCACTTT	CASSEVNESPLHF
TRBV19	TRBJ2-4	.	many	TGTGCCAGTCGTAGGCCAGGACTAGCCAAAAACATTCAGTACTTC	CASRRPGLAKNIQYF
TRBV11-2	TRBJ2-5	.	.	TGTGCCAGCAGCTATAGGGGGATTCGAGAGACCCAGTACTTC	CASSYRGIRETQYF
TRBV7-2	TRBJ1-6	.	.	TGTGCCAGCAGCTCCACAGGGAATAATTCACCCCTCCACTTT	CASSSTGNNSPLHF
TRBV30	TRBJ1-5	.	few	TGTGCCAGCAGCCCCGTTGGGGCCCACAATCAGCCCCAGCATTTT	CASSPVGAHNQPQHF
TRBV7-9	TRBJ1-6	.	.	TGTGCCAGCAGCCCGACGGGGTGGACCCTCCACTTT	CASSPTGWTLHF
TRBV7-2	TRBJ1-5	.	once	TGTGCCAGCAGCTTACAGGGTCAGCCCCAGCATTTT	CASSLQGQPQHF
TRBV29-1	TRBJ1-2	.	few	TGCAGCGCAAGTGAGGACGACTTTGACTATGGCTACACCTTC	CSASEDDFDYGYTF
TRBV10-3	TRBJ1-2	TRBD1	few	TGTGCCATCTTAAGGACAGGGGAAGGGGACTATGGCTACACCTTC	CAILRTGEGDYGYTF
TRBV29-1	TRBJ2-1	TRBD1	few	TGCAGCGGCTCGGACAGGAGATTTTCAAATGAGCAGTTCTTC	CSGSDRRFSNEQFF
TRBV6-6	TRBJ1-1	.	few	TGTGCCAGCAGTTACTCGCACTTGAACACTGAAGCTTTCTTT	CASSYSHLNTEAFF
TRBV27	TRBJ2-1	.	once	TGTGCCAGCAGTTATATAGGGAGGAATGAGCAGTTCTTC	CASSYIGRNEQFF
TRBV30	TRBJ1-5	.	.	TGTGCCTGGAGTGTTACTCAACGGAGGCAGCCCCAGCATTTT	CAWSVTQRRQPQHF
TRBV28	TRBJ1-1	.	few	TGTGCCAGCAGTTTATCGGGCAGCACCACCACTGAAGCTTTCTTT	CASSLSGSTTTEAFF